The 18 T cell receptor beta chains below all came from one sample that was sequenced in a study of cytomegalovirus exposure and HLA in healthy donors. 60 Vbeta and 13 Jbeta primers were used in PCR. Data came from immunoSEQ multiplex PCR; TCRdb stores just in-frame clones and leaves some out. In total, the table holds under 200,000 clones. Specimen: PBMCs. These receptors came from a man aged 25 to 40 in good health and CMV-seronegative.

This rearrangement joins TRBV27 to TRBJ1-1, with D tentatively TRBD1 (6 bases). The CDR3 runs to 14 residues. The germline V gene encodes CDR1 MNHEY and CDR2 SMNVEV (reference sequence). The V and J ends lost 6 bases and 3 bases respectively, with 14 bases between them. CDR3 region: CASSLEGTYTEAFF. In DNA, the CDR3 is TGTGCCAGCAGCTTAGAAGGGACATACACTGAAGCTTTCTTT.

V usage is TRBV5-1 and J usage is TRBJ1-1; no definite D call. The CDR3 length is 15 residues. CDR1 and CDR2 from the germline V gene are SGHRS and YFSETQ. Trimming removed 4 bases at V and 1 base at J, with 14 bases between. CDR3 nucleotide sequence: TGCGCCAGCAGCCTACTACCGAGAAGGAACACTGAAGCTTTCTTT. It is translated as CASSLLPRRNTEAFF.

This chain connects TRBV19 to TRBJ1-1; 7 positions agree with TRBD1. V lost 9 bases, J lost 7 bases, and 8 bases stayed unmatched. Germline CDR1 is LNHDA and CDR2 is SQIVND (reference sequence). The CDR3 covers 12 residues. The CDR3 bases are TGTGCCAGCGGACAGGTGGAGAGTGAAGCTTTCTTT. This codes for CASGQVESEAFF.

CDR3 sequence: CASSLSAGQLSQETQYF. The CDR3 coding sequence is TGTGCCAGCAGTTTATCTGCCGGACAGTTAAGCCAAGAGACCCAGTACTTC. The J gene is TRBJ2-5, the V gene TRBV28; possible D gene TRBD1, 6 bases. CDR1 and CDR2 from the germline V gene are MDHEN and SYDVKM. Between the trimmed V and J ends, which lost 1 base and 1 base, there was a span of 16 bases. The CDR3 runs 17 residues.

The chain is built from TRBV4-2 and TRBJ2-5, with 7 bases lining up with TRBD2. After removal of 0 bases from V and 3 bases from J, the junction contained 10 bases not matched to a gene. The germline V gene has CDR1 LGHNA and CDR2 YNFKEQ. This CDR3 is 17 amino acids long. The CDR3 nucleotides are TGTGCCAGCAGCCAAGATTTGGCGGCTAGCGGAAAAGAGACCCAGTACTTC. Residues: CASSQDLAASGKETQYF.

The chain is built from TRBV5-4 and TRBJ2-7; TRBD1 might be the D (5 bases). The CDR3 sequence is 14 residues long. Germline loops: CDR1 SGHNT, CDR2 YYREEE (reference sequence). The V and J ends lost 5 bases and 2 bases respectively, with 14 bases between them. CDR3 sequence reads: CASSPRQGAYEQYF. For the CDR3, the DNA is TGTGCCAGCAGTCCGCGTCAGGGCGCCTACGAGCAGTACTTC.

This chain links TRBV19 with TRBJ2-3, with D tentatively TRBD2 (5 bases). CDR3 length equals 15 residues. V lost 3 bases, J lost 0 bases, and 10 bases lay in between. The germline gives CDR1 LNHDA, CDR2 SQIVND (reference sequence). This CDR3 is CASSMGAASTDTQYF. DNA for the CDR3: TGTGCCAGTAGTATGGGAGCGGCGAGCACAGATACGCAGTATTTT.

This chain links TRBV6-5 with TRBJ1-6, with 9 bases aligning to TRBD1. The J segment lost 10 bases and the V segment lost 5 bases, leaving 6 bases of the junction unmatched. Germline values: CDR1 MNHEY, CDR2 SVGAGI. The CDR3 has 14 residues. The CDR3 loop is CASSPGTGISPLHF. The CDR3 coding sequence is TGTGCCAGCAGTCCGGGGACAGGGATCTCACCCCTCCACTTT.

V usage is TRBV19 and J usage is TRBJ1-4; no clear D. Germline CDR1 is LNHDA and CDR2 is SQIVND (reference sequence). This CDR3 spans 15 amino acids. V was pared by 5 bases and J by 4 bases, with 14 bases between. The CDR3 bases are TGTGCCAGTAGTTCGCTGGCAGGTATTAATGAAAAACTGTTTTTT. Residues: CASSSLAGINEKLFF.

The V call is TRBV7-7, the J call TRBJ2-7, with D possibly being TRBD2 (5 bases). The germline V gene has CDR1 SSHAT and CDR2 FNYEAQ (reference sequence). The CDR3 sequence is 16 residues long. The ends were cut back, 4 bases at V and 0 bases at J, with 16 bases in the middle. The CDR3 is CASSSSPDISSYEQYF. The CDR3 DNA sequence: TGTGCCAGCAGCTCTAGCCCCGACATCAGCTCCTACGAGCAGTACTTC.

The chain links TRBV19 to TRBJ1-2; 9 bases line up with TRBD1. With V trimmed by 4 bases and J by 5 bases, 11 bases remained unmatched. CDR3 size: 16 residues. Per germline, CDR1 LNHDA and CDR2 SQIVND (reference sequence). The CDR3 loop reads CASSRGQGPVWYGYTF. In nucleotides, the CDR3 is TGTGCCAGTAGTAGGGGACAGGGACCTGTCTGGTATGGCTACACCTTC. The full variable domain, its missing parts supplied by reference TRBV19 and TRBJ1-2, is DGGITQSPKYLFRKEGQNVTLSCEQNLNHDAMYWYRQDPGQGLRLIYYSQIVNDFQKGDIAEGYSVSREKKESFPLTVTSAQKNPTAFYLCASSRGQGPVWYGYTFGSGTRLTVV.

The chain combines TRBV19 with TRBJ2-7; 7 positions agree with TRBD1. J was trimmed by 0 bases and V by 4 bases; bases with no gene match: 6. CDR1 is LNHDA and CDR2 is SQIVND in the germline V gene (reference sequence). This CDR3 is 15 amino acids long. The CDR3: CASSTDGQASYEQYF. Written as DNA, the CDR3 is TGTGCCAGTAGTACCGATGGACAGGCCTCCTACGAGCAGTACTTC.

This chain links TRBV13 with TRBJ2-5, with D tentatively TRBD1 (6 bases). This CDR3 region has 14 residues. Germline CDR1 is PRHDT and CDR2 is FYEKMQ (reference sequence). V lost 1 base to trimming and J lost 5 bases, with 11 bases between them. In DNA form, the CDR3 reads TGTGCCAGCAGCTTAGTCAGGGGAGCGGAGACCCAGTACTTC. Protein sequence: CASSLVRGAETQYF.

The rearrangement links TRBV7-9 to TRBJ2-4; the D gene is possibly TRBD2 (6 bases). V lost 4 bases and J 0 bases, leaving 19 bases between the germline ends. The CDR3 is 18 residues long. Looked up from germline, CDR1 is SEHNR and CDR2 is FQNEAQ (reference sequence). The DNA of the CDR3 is TGTGCCAGCAGCTCGCCCGAAGGGACTCGGAAAGCCAAAAACATTCAGTACTTC. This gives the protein CASSSPEGTRKAKNIQYF.

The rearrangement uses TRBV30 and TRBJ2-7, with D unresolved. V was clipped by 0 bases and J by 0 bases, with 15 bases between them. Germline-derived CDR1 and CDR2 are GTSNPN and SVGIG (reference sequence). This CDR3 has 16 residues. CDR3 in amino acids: CAWSVRRQAISYEQYF. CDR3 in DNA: TGTGCCTGGAGTGTACGAAGGCAGGCCATCTCCTACGAGCAGTACTTC.

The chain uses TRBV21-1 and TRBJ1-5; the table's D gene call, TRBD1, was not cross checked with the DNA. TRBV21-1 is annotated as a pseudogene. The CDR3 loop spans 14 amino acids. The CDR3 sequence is CARTGGTDDQPQHF. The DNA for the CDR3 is TGTGCCCGGACCGGCGGGACAGATGATCAGCCCCAGCATTTT.

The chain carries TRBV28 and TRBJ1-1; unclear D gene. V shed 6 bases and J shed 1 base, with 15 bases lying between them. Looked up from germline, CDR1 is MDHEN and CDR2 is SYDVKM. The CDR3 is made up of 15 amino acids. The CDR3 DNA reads TGTGCCAGCAGAGACCGGGAGACCAGGAACACTGAAGCTTTCTTT. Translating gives CASRDRETRNTEAFF.

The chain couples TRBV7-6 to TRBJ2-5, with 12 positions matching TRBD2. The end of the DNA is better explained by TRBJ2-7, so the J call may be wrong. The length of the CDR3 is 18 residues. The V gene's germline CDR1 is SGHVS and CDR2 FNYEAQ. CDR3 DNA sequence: TGTGCCAGCAGCTTAGCCCCGCAACGACTAGCGGGGGCCTACGAGCAGTACTTC. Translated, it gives CASSLAPQRLAGAYEQYF.